The 8 T cell receptor beta chains below were found in one sample sequenced in a study of CD8+ T cells in alopecia areata. Regarding treatment: oral pan-JAK inhibitor, 5-10 mg twice daily. RNA extraction and reverse transcription yielded cDNA as sequencing template. Measured with immunoSEQ multiplex PCR; TCRdb has only the in-frame clones, and not every one. Seen here are around 120,000 clones, roughly 55% observed once, and the top ten hold around 6%. The sample was CD4+ T cells sorted from blood, taken at week 4, from a patient treated with tofacitinib. The receptors were sampled from a human donor with alopecia areata.

V usage is TRBV7-2 and J usage is TRBJ1-4, with TRBD1 matching over 7 bases. V lost 0 bases and J lost 8; bases outside the gene matches: 9. Germline values: CDR1 SGHTA, CDR2 FQGNSA. The length of the CDR3 is 16 residues. As DNA, the CDR3 is TGTGCCAGCAGCTTAGCCCGACAGGGAGGAGGCGAAAAACTGTTTTTT. Residues: CASSLARQGGGEKLFF.

The gene calls are TRBV7-3 and TRBJ2-3, with 9 bases that match TRBD2. Germline CDR1 and CDR2: SGHTA and FQGTGA. J was trimmed by 4 bases and V by 1 base; bases with no gene match: 3. CDR3 length: 15 residues. The CDR3 is CASSLKAGGPDTQYF. In DNA, the CDR3 is TGTGCCAGCAGCTTAAAAGCGGGGGGTCCAGATACGCAGTATTTT.

The chain has TRBV5-4 and TRBJ2-3, with 11 bases fitting TRBD2. Germline V gives CDR1 SGHNT, CDR2 YYREEE (reference sequence). V gave up 5 bases and J gave up 1 base; unmatched junction bases: 3. The CDR3 spans 15 residues. Here the CDR3 DNA reads TGTGCCAGCAGACCGGGACTAGCGGGCACAGATACGCAGTATTTT. Amino acid sequence: CASRPGLAGTDTQYF.

The gene calls are TRBV7-2 and TRBJ2-7; D perhaps matches TRBD2 (5 bases). Germline V gene data show CDR1 as SGHTA and CDR2 as FQGNSA. V was clipped by 2 bases and J by 3 bases, with 8 bases between them. The CDR3 consists of 13 residues. The CDR3 spells CASSLPGDYEQYF. CDR3 DNA sequence: TGTGCCAGCAGCTTACCCGGGGACTACGAGCAGTACTTC. The full variable domain, its missing parts supplied by reference TRBV7-2 and TRBJ2-7, is GAGVSQSPSNKVTEKGKDVELRCDPISGHTALYWYRQSLGQGLEFLIYFQGNSAPDKSGLPSDRFSAERTGGSVSTLTIQRTQQEDSAVYLCASSLPGDYEQYFGPGTRLTVT.

The chain employs TRBV30 and TRBJ2-7, with D maybe TRBD2 (6 bases). The germline CDR1 and CDR2 sequences are GTSNPN and SVGIG (reference sequence). Between the trimmed V and J ends, which lost 5 bases and 0 bases, there was a span of 14 bases. This CDR3 has 14 amino acids. This CDR3 is CAWGVREISYEQYF. The CDR3 bases are TGTGCCTGGGGGGTACGGGAGATCTCCTACGAGCAGTACTTC.

The V and J genes are TRBV29-1 and TRBJ1-1; D is ambiguous. Trimming cost V 1 base and J 5 bases, with 11 bases left between them. The germline V gene encodes CDR1 SQVTM and CDR2 ANQGSEA. The CDR3 extends over 13 amino acids. CDR3 nucleotides: TGCAGCGTTGAAGTCGGTGGGTGGACTGAAGCTTTCTTT. Translation gives CSVEVGGWTEAFF.

The chain combines TRBV5-6 with TRBJ2-3, with unresolved D. Between the trimmed V and J ends, which lost 0 bases and 0 bases, there was a span of 8 bases. This CDR3 is built from 15 residues. The germline V gene has CDR1 SGHDT and CDR2 YYEEEE. CDR3 protein: CASSLVGRSTDTQYF. The CDR3 DNA reads TGTGCCAGCAGCTTGGTCGGTCGAAGCACAGATACGCAGTATTTT.

A few counts support this clone. This chain joins TRBV5-1 and TRBJ1-2; D might be TRBD1 (5 bases). The ends were cut back, 4 bases at V and 2 bases at J, with 9 bases in the middle. Germline V CDR1 and CDR2: SGHRS, YFSETQ. The CDR3 length is 13 residues. Written as DNA, the CDR3 is TGCGCCAGCAGCGGGGGAGCGAACTATGGCTACACCTTC. Amino acids: CASSGGANYGYTF.